This T cell receptor beta chain was captured by sequencing in a study of blood T cells in healthy people across ages (dated by TCRdb to the mid-2010s). For context, the study as a whole: In model experiments, template switching captured about one uniquely barcoded TCR beta cDNA molecule for every two T cells. Age-related changes in TCR beta repertoire diversity were measured in the study by deep sequencing normalized with unique cDNA molecular identifiers. The donors were split into four age groups: young (average about 15 years), middle-aged (roughly 40), aged (approximately 59) and long-lived (approximately 80). The study analyzed two additional independent replicas of 1 million unique cDNA reads from the same blood draw for two donors, one aged 18 to 30 and one aged 80 or older.

The CDR3 starts with the cysteine, ends with the phenylalanine, and has 14 residues. Only CDR3 DNA is held: 42 bases, read in frame from base 1. From a lookup of the germline V gene, CDR1 and CDR2 are MNHEY and SVGEGT. The study at large found these results: Total diversity estimates from one million sequenced T cells were considered lower bounds and underestimates. Donor CMV infection status was unknown, potentially confounding age-related changes in expanded clonotypes. Because profiling used bulk unsorted PBMCs, naive and antigen-experienced compartments could not be compared conclusively. Compared with the aged group, more naive CD4+ T cells, fewer expanded clones and increased TCR diversity were shown by the long-lived group, suggesting age selection. A strong correlation was found between observed TCR beta diversity and the percentage of naive T cells measured by flow cytometry. Observed TCR beta diversity per million T cells fell roughly linearly with age, and a significant reduction was already apparent by age around 40.

This clonotype was picked up a small number of times. The antigen it recognizes is unknown. There are no base qualities to consult, and no much larger clone falls within one base. The library came from 5' RACE. The run used an Illumina HiSeq 2500. A second about 7 to 11 cycle PCR used a sample-barcoded 5' primer and a J-beta primer mix. A template-switch 5' adaptor carrying 12 random nucleotides introduced a unique molecular identifier onto each TCR beta cDNA molecule. Each sample yielded at least 3 million CDR3-containing paired-end reads. The Mint cDNA synthesis kit, primed by a TRBC-specific oligonucleotide, was used to synthesize first-strand cDNA from all RNA. All cDNA was treated with uracil-DNA glycosylase and then went through a first 18-cycle PCR with the universal primers M1SS and BC2_uni_R. The paper's data handling went like this. Each sample was normalized by randomly selecting 1 million high-quality reads, each carrying a distinct molecular identifier. Reads with shared molecular identifiers were discarded instead of being binned into consensus sequences. MiTCR, run with a Q25 quality threshold and the strictest error-elimination algorithm, handled CDR3 identification, clonotype clustering and error correction. Lower-bound total TCR beta diversity was estimated with a nonparametric unseen species model using Euler transformation. TCRdb ran its own pipeline on the public reads, namely fastp trimming at Q25 and MiXCR clone calling, and kept in-frame beta chains. A single entry per CDR3 protein holds the most common genes and DNA from its merged rows. What appears here as the V and J calls and clone size reflects TCRdb's work, not the paper's. Counted in this sample were roughly 1 million distinct CDR3 sequences; about 25% of them appeared once. Together, the top ten hold approximately 0.79% of the sample.

Systemically healthy Caucasian individuals from Russia, some 38 in total and aged roughly 6 to 100 years, were included as donors. Each donor gave 8 to 10 milliliters of peripheral blood, drawn into EDTA-treated Vacutainer tubes. Ficoll-Paque density-gradient centrifugation was used to isolate PBMCs, with at least 6.5 million obtained per sample. Trizol reagent was used to extract total RNA from PBMCs, with at least 6 micrograms per sample. The percentages of naive CD45RAhigh/CD27high T cells were determined by flow cytometry on a PBMC aliquot from every donor. The same specimen was also included in a second study, on T cells of mothers and their children. The second paper further reports: Nine systemically healthy Caucasian individuals, comprising three mothers and their six children, were included as donors. cDNA synthesis consumed the entire amount of extracted RNA, loaded at about 1.5 ug RNA in each 15 ul reaction. In the second PCR, the M1S primer introduced both the sample barcodes and 2-4 random nucleotides. Over 9.5 million TCR beta CDR3 reads were obtained for each mother, and approximately 2.9 million reads were obtained for each child. In both related and unrelated pairs, thymic selection shapes the output of TCR recombination in a similar way, with inherited differences having only a minor effect. Normalized repertoire overlap was always found to be slightly, but never significantly, higher in related mother-child pairs than in unrelated mother-child pairs. Persistent microchimeric T cell clones were not detected, at a sensitivity of approximately 98 clones per million clonotypes. To look for features that set related mother-child pairs apart from unrelated individuals, the researchers ran deep NGS to compare the TCR beta repertoires of mothers and children. On average, the children were approximately 12 +/- 4 years old, while the mothers were 40 +/- 4 years old. After adapter ligation was performed with NEBNext reagents, the libraries were sequenced on an Illumina HiSeq 2000 with 100+100 nt paired-end reads. Mother and child libraries were prepared a month apart and sequenced in separate runs to prevent cross-contamination. For each donor, somewhere between about 500,000 and 2,000,000 distinct TCR beta clonotypes were identified. Naive TCR beta clonotypes were estimated from low-frequency clonotypes matched to each donor's FACS-determined naive share, without sorting.

The clonotype originates from a girl aged 2-15 years in good health. The material sequenced was blood. Recombination connected TRBV6-2 or TRBV6-3 to TRBJ2-5; perhaps TRBD1 is the D gene, with 6 bases matching. TRBJ2-7 explains the end of the DNA better; the J call may be wrong. The CDR3 protein sequence reads: CASSYQGSYYEQYF. The DNA is as follows: TGTGCCAGCAGTTACCAGGGGAGTTACTACGAGCAGTACTTC.